Listed here are 30 T cell receptor beta chains from one sample, sequenced in a study of cytomegalovirus exposure and HLA in healthy donors (TCRdb year 2017). Libraries came from the immunoSEQ multiplex PCR assay. In its TCRdb copy, this immuneACCESS table keeps in-frame sequences only and misses some clones. Where compared with another copy, unresolved V genes explain less than half of these, and the others have no known cause. The table for this sample lists some 240,000 clones; less than 90% of them were counted only once. The ten biggest clones cover 4.5% to 6% of the sample. The material sequenced was PBMCs. These receptor sequences come from a young woman in good health and CMV-seronegative.

This clone appeared a few times. The chain uses TRBV6-6 and TRBJ1-1; a possible D gene is TRBD1 (6 bases). This CDR3 has 11 amino acids. The ends were cut back, 6 bases at V and 7 bases at J, with 9 bases in the middle. Germline V gives CDR1 MNHNY, CDR2 SVGAGI (reference sequence). Here the CDR3 reads CASRETGEAFF. In DNA, the CDR3 is TGTGCCAGCAGGGAGACAGGTGAAGCTTTCTTT.

The table lists this clone with a count of one. In DNA form, the CDR3 reads TGTGCCAGCAGCCAAGAGACCTCAGGGTCGAACTATGGCTACACCTTC. It specifies CASSQETSGSNYGYTF. This chain uses TRBV5-4 with TRBJ1-2; a possible D gene is TRBD1 (5 bases). The CDR3 runs to 16 residues. V was trimmed by 4 bases and J by 2 bases, leaving 18 bases between them. The germline gives CDR1 SGHNT, CDR2 YYREEE (reference sequence). The complete variable domain, with remaining parts taken from reference TRBV5-4 and TRBJ1-2, reads ETGVTQSPTHLIKTRGQQVTLRCSSQSGHNTVSWYQQALGQGPQFIFQYYREEENGRGNFPPRFSGLQFPNYSSELNVNALELDDSALYLCASSQETSGSNYGYTFGSGTRLTVV.

The genes are TRBV6-1 and TRBJ2-5, with D maybe TRBD1 (6 bases). Trimming pared 1 base from V and 3 bases from J, leaving 24 bases between. The CDR3 length is 19 residues. CDR1 MNHNS and CDR2 SASEGT come from the germline V gene. CDR3 residues: CASSEDERNTIGTKETQYF. The DNA for the CDR3 is TGTGCCAGCAGTGAAGATGAGAGGAACACTATCGGGACAAAAGAGACCCAGTACTTC.

The rearrangement uses TRBV5-1 and TRBJ1-2, with D maybe TRBD1 (6 bases). The CDR3 has 17 amino acids. The germline CDR1 and CDR2 sequences are SGHRS and YFSETQ. The V and J ends lost 4 bases and 0 bases respectively, with 19 bases between them. CDR3 nucleotides: TGCGCCAGCAGCCCCCGTGAGGGGGGCAGAGCTAACTATGGCTACACCTTC. This gives the protein CASSPREGGRANYGYTF.

The count of this clone is one. The rearrangement links TRBV29-1 to TRBJ2-3; D is possibly TRBD2 (5 bases). The CDR3 loop spans 16 amino acids. V was clipped by 4 bases and J by 0 bases, with 17 bases between them. Germline V gives CDR1 SQVTM, CDR2 ANQGSEA. CDR3 DNA: TGCAGCGTTGTTCCCCCCGCGGGTACTAGCACAGATACGCAGTATTTT. Translating gives CSVVPPAGTSTDTQYF.

The chain combines TRBV7-8 with TRBJ2-7; D might be TRBD2 (6 bases). The CDR3 has 13 residues. Germline V lookup: CDR1 SGHVS, CDR2 FQNEAQ. V was pared by 4 bases and J by 5 bases, with 12 bases between. CDR3 region: CASSSPGVDEQYF. The CDR3 DNA is TGTGCCAGCAGCTCCCCGGGAGTCGACGAGCAGTACTTC.

The chain has TRBV2 and TRBJ1-2; TRBD1 aligns across 10 bases. Germline loops: CDR1 SNHLY, CDR2 FYNNEI. This CDR3 has 16 amino acids. V was clipped by 6 bases and J by 1 base; unmatched bases: 8. This CDR3 reads CASRRDRGAGNYGYTF. The CDR3 DNA sequence: TGTGCCAGCAGGCGGGACAGGGGCGCGGGTAACTATGGCTACACCTTC.

V and J are TRBV15 and TRBJ1-5; D is uncertain. The CDR3 totals 18 residues. CDR1 is LNHNV, CDR2 YYDKDF, per germline (reference sequence). With 1 base removed from V and 0 bases from J, the gap between germline ends came to 16 bases. The CDR3 here is CATSRGPQTRYSNQPQHF. CDR3 DNA sequence: TGTGCCACCAGCAGAGGCCCCCAAACGCGCTATAGCAATCAGCCCCAGCATTTT.

This sequence joins TRBV9 and TRBJ1-1; unclear D gene. Per the germline V gene, CDR1 is SGDLS and CDR2 is YYNGEE. The CDR3 is 13 amino acids. V was trimmed by 1 base and J by 5 bases, leaving 9 bases between them. The CDR3 spells CASSVTPRTEAFF. CDR3 sequence (DNA): TGTGCCAGCAGCGTAACCCCCCGGACTGAAGCTTTCTTT.

This chain joins TRBV5-4 and TRBJ1-2; 7 positions match TRBD1. J gave up 5 bases and V 4 bases, and 8 bases lay outside the gene matches. The germline V gene has CDR1 SGHNT and CDR2 YYREEE (reference sequence). The CDR3 totals 14 residues. The CDR3 region is CASSRETTGYGYTF. The CDR3 region has the DNA TGTGCCAGCAGCCGAGAAACGACAGGGTATGGCTACACCTTC.

A few counts support this clone. The V gene is TRBV6-5, the J gene TRBJ1-5, with a possible D match to TRBD1 (5 bases). The V and J ends lost 6 bases and 0 bases respectively, with 9 bases between them. Germline CDR1 MNHEY, CDR2 SVGAGI. The CDR3 is 14 residues long. The CDR3 DNA reads as TGTGCCAGCAGGAAGACAGTTAGCAATCAGCCCCAGCATTTT. It yields the protein CASRKTVSNQPQHF.

Concerning this clone: A single base separates this from a much larger clone, so it may be a read error. This chain uses TRBV18 with TRBJ2-5; D gene uncertain. Between the trimmed V and J ends, which lost 4 bases and 1 base, there was a span of 1 base. The CDR3 extends over 11 amino acids. Germline CDR1 KGHSH, CDR2 LQKENI. In DNA form, the CDR3 reads TGTGCCAGCTCACGCCAAGAGACCCAGTACTTC. It is translated as CASSRQETQYF.

This chain joins TRBV5-1 and TRBJ2-3; 11 positions match TRBD2. The V gene end was trimmed by 5 bases and the J gene end by 5 bases; junction bases not matched to a gene: 7. This CDR3 region has 15 residues. The germline V gene has CDR1 SGHRS and CDR2 YFSETQ. This CDR3 is CASRLAGGPQDTQYF. In DNA form, the CDR3 reads TGCGCCAGCAGGTTAGCGGGGGGGCCTCAAGATACGCAGTATTTT.

V and J are TRBV27 and TRBJ2-5; D possibly corresponds to TRBD2 (5 bases). The CDR3 extends over 14 amino acids. The germline V and J ends were trimmed by 6 bases and 5 bases, with 16 bases remaining between them. The germline CDR1 and CDR2 sequences are MNHEY and SMNVEV (reference sequence). The CDR3: CASSLRGNRETQYF. CDR3 in DNA: TGTGCCAGCAGCCTACGGGGTAATCGGGAGACCCAGTACTTC.

In this sample, this clone turned up a few times. This sequence joins TRBV15 and TRBJ1-6; D call uncertain. The CDR3 sequence is 14 residues long. V was pared by 0 bases and J by 6 bases, with 6 bases between. Germline V CDR1 and CDR2: LNHNV, YYDKDF (reference sequence). The CDR3 region has the DNA TGTGCCACCAGCAGAGATCACAGTAATTCACCCCTCCACTTT. It codes for CATSRDHSNSPLHF.

The CDR3 coding sequence is TGTGCCAGTAGTACACTAGCGGGAGTGAACACCGGGGAGCTGTTTTTT. This codes for CASSTLAGVNTGELFF. This rearrangement joins TRBV19 to TRBJ2-2, with 11 bases lining up with TRBD2. Germline-derived CDR1 and CDR2 are LNHDA and SQIVND (reference sequence). V gave up 4 bases and J gave up 1 base; unmatched junction bases: 2. This CDR3 region has 16 residues.

V and J are TRBV27 and TRBJ2-7; TRBD1 is a possible D gene (6 bases). The germline V and J ends were trimmed by 6 bases and 3 bases, with 12 bases remaining between them. The CDR3 sequence is 13 residues long. CDR1 is MNHEY and CDR2 is SMNVEV in the germline V gene (reference sequence). The CDR3 protein is CASRGATDYEQYF. The DNA for the CDR3 is TGTGCCAGCAGGGGGGCGACAGACTACGAGCAGTACTTC.

The V and J genes are TRBV4-1 and TRBJ2-5, with D uncertain. The length of the CDR3 is 14 residues. Trimming stripped 1 base from V and 3 bases from J, with 9 bases between. Per germline, CDR1 MGHRA and CDR2 YSYEKL. The CDR3 nucleotides read TGCGCCAGCAGCCAAGGGCCAGTAAAAGAGACCCAGTACTTC. Its translation is CASSQGPVKETQYF.

This clone was detected once. The chain carries TRBV2 and TRBJ2-1, with 9 positions matching TRBD2. V lost 6 bases and J lost 5; bases outside the gene matches: 5. The CDR3 is made up of 14 amino acids. The germline CDR1 and CDR2 sequences are SNHLY and FYNNEI. The CDR3 DNA is TGTGCCAGCAGCGCTAGCGGGACCGACAATGAGCAGTTCTTC. It encodes CASSASGTDNEQFF.

The chain joins TRBV29-1 to TRBJ2-2, with TRBD2 matching 7 bases. The V segment lost 7 bases and the J segment 6 bases; nucleotides outside the gene matches: 2. Germline-derived CDR1 and CDR2 are SQVTM and ANQGSEA. The CDR3 sequence is 11 residues long. CDR3 sequence reads: CSGTSAGELFF. In DNA form, the CDR3 reads TGCAGCGGAACTAGCGCCGGGGAGCTGTTTTTT.

The chain couples TRBV18 to TRBJ2-7; possibly TRBD1 for D (5 bases). Germline-derived CDR1 and CDR2 are KGHSH and LQKENI. With 6 bases removed from V and 3 bases from J, the gap between germline ends came to 15 bases. This CDR3 comprises 14 residues. CDR3 protein: CASSFGQGNYEQYF. CDR3 DNA sequence: TGTGCCAGCTCTTTCGGGCAGGGAAACTACGAGCAGTACTTC. The entire variable domain, with the rest obtained from reference TRBV18 and TRBJ2-7, is as follows: NAGVMQNPRHLVRRRGQEARLRCSPMKGHSHVYWYRQLPEEGLKFMVYLQKENIIDESGMPKERFSAEFPKEGPSILRIQQVVRGDSAAYFCASSFGQGNYEQYFGPGTRLTVT.

The gene calls are TRBV5-6 and TRBJ1-2; TRBD1 is a possible D gene (5 bases). This CDR3 spans 16 amino acids. Germline V gene lookup returns CDR1 SGHDT and CDR2 YYEEEE. V was cut by 4 bases and J by 6 bases, with 22 bases left in between. The CDR3 coding sequence is TGTGCCAGCAGCCCCCTTGGGACGCGGGCCAAAAATGGCTACACCTTC. Translated: CASSPLGTRAKNGYTF.

This chain connects TRBV7-2 to TRBJ2-4, with D perhaps matching TRBD1 (5 bases). This CDR3 is built from 15 residues. The V gene lost 5 bases and the J gene lost 7 bases, with 18 bases spanning the gap. The germline CDR1 and CDR2 sequences are SGHTA and FQGNSA. Here the CDR3 reads CASSPRVSSLNIQYF. The CDR3 DNA sequence: TGTGCCAGCAGCCCCAGGGTTAGTTCCTTGAACATTCAGTACTTC.

The genes are TRBV7-2 and TRBJ1-6, with D unresolved. The CDR3 loop spans 15 amino acids. Germline CDR1 is SGHTA and CDR2 is FQGNSA. Deletions cut 1 base from V and 6 bases from J, with 10 bases between. The CDR3 region has the DNA TGTGCCAGCAGCTTAGGGTTTGGTAGTAATTCACCCCTCCACTTT. Amino acids: CASSLGFGSNSPLHF.

The chain combines TRBV7-3 with TRBJ2-1; D possibly matches TRBD1 or TRBD2 (6 bases each). Germline CDR1 is SGHTA and CDR2 is FQGTGA. Trimming left V 2 bases short and J 6 bases short, with 14 bases between. The CDR3 spans 15 residues. This chain's CDR3 is CASSLQGGPINEQFF. The CDR3 DNA reads as TGTGCCAGCAGCTTACAAGGGGGGCCCATCAATGAGCAGTTCTTC.

V is TRBV28 and J is TRBJ2-3, with 7 bases matching TRBD1. CDR1 is MDHEN and CDR2 is SYDVKM in the germline V gene. The V segment lost 6 bases and the J segment 0 bases; nucleotides outside the gene matches: 9. The CDR3 has 16 amino acids. CDR3 loop: CASSRGQSASTDTQYF. The CDR3 bases are TGTGCCAGCAGCCGGGGACAGTCGGCCAGCACAGATACGCAGTATTTT.

The chain combines TRBV9 with TRBJ1-1; D not resolved. Germline CDR1 reads SGDLS; CDR2 reads YYNGEE. The ends were cut back, 1 base at V and 6 bases at J, with 13 bases in the middle. This CDR3 has 14 amino acids. CDR3 protein: CASSVSGVEAEAFF. The DNA of the CDR3 is TGTGCCAGCAGCGTAAGTGGGGTGGAGGCTGAAGCTTTCTTT.

The chain recombines TRBV5-1 with TRBJ1-4; a possible D gene is TRBD1 (6 bases). V gave up 3 bases and J gave up 2 bases, with 11 bases separating them. The CDR3 sequence is 15 residues long. Germline CDR1 reads SGHRS; CDR2 reads YFSETQ. Written as DNA, the CDR3 is TGCGCCAGCAGCTATGGGACAACTACTAATGAAAAACTGTTTTTT. This gives the protein CASSYGTTTNEKLFF. The full variable domain, in which reference TRBV5-1 and TRBJ1-4 provide the parts outside the CDR3, is KAGVTQTPRYLIKTRGQQVTLSCSPISGHRSVSWYQQTPGQGLQFLFEYFSETQRNKGNFPGRFSGRQFSNSRSEMNVSTLELGDSALYLCASSYGTTTNEKLFFGSGTQLSVL.

This chain uses TRBV7-9 with TRBJ1-1, with 7 nucleotides matching TRBD1. With 5 bases clipped from V and 4 bases from J, the junction kept 4 bases outside the gene matches. The CDR3 runs 13 residues. Germline lookup yields CDR1 SEHNR and CDR2 FQNEAQ (reference sequence). The CDR3 region has the DNA TGTGCCAGCAGCGTTGGACAGGCCACTGAAGCTTTCTTT. Amino acids: CASSVGQATEAFF.

The table lists this clone with a few counts. CDR3 sequence (DNA): TGTGCCAGTAGTCCGAGCTTCTGGAGCTCTGGAAACACCATATATTTT. Protein sequence: CASSPSFWSSGNTIYF. This chain connects TRBV19 to TRBJ1-3, with unresolved D. CDR3 length: 16 residues. V lost 5 bases to trimming and J lost 0 bases, with 14 bases between them. Germline CDR1 reads LNHDA; CDR2 reads SQIVND (reference sequence).